These T cell receptor beta chains were read from a single sample in a study of T-cell memory formation after mild COVID-19. TCRdb re-derived calls from the 5' RACE reads in MiXCR, one entry per CDR3 protein. The sample contains 50,000 to 60,000 distinct CDR3 sequences, around a quarter of which appear only once. The sample consisted of PBMCs or a T cell subset sorted from them (not recorded which). These receptor sequences come from a young man who had mild COVID-19 (a few samples of this study predate the infection). Cell type and time point are not known. CDR3s include the opening cysteine and the closing phenylalanine or tryptophan. D genes are given only for firm matches. Size is stated for part of the rows, as once, few or many counts, or as a class when the clone is expanded.

>TRBJ1-2|TRBD1|TRBV6-6|few
CAGQEDRWDGYTF
TGTGCCGGACAAGAGGACAGGTGGGATGGCTACACCTTC
>TRBJ1-2|NA|TRBV6-5|NA
CASSYSRGDSTF
TGTGCCAGCAGTTACTCGAGGGGGGATTCCACCTTC
>TRBJ2-1|NA|TRBV6-5|NA
CASSYSIIPGNEQFF
TGTGCCAGCAGTTACTCGATAATCCCTGGGAATGAGCAGTTCTTC
>TRBJ2-3|TRBD2|TRBV6-4|many
CASSDEAGGTDTQYF
TGTGCCAGCAGTGACGAAGCGGGGGGCACAGATACGCAGTATTTT
>TRBJ2-5|TRBD2|TRBV29-1|few
CSVEIAGRQETQYF
TGCAGCGTTGAAATAGCGGGGAGGCAGGAGACCCAGTACTTC
>TRBJ2-1|TRBD1|TRBV29-1|few
CSVVTGVHEQFF
TGCAGCGTTGTGACAGGGGTTCATGAGCAGTTCTTC
>TRBJ1-4|TRBD1|TRBV4-2|NA
CASSQDRDRGSEKLFF
TGTGCCAGCAGCCAAGATCGGGACAGGGGGAGTGAAAAACTGTTTTTT
>TRBJ2-1|NA|TRBV27|once
CASNPLADNEQFF
TGTGCCAGCAACCCCCTAGCCGACAATGAGCAGTTCTTC
>TRBJ2-3|NA|TRBV6-5|NA
CASRPQGNTQYF
TGTGCCAGCAGACCGCAGGGCAATACGCAGTATTTT
>TRBJ2-3|NA|TRBV20-1|few
CSIKIRVSGPLFLNTQYF
TGCAGTATCAAAATCAGGGTTTCGGGACCCCTGTTTCTGAATACGCAGTATTTT
>TRBJ1-1|TRBD1|TRBV19|NA
CASIPPRGRLNTEAFF
TGTGCCAGTATTCCCCCGAGGGGGCGATTGAACACTGAAGCTTTCTTT
>TRBJ2-7|TRBD1|TRBV3-1|NA
CASSHGQGYEQYF
TGTGCCAGCAGCCACGGACAGGGCTACGAGCAGTACTTC
>TRBJ1-2|NA|TRBV18|many
CASSPNGGAGGYTF
TGTGCCAGCTCACCCAACGGTGGGGCTGGCGGCTACACCTTC
>TRBJ1-1|NA|TRBV29-1|NA
CSAGLGKPRDEAFF
TGCAGCGCTGGGCTGGGCAAGCCCCGGGATGAAGCTTTCTTT
>TRBJ1-6|NA|TRBV12-3/TRBV12-4|few
CASSLIRGAYNSPLHF
TGTGCCAGCAGTTTAATCCGGGGGGCCTATAATTCACCCCTCCACTTT
>TRBJ2-1|NA|TRBV6-5|NA
CASSYWDQKNEQFF
TGTGCCAGCAGTTACTGGGACCAGAAGAATGAGCAGTTCTTC
>TRBJ2-7|NA|TRBV19|few
CASSIVAGGEQYF
TGTGCCAGTAGTATAGTTGCGGGTGGTGAGCAGTACTTC
>TRBJ2-2|TRBD1|TRBV5-1|NA
CASSSITGGAGELFF
TGCGCCAGCAGCTCGATAACAGGGGGCGCCGGGGAGCTGTTTTTT
>TRBJ2-7|NA|TRBV12-3/TRBV12-4|NA
CASSLLGQARYEQYF
TGTGCCAGCAGTTTATTGGGGCAGGCCCGCTACGAGCAGTACTTC
>TRBJ2-5|TRBD1|TRBV7-8|NA
CASSPGTVRVGGQETQYF
TGTGCCAGCAGCCCAGGGACAGTGAGGGTCGGCGGGCAAGAGACCCAGTACTTC
>TRBJ1-1|NA|TRBV4-3|NA
CASSQEIGTEAFF
TGCGCCAGCAGCCAAGAAATAGGCACTGAAGCTTTCTTT
>TRBJ2-7|NA|TRBV7-3|NA
CASSFTGAPRDEQYF
TGTGCCAGCAGCTTTACCGGGGCCCCCCGGGACGAGCAGTACTTC
>TRBJ2-7|TRBD2|TRBV2|NA
CASIAGLAASSYEQYF
TGTGCCAGCATCGCCGGACTAGCGGCGAGCTCCTACGAGCAGTACTTC
>TRBJ1-4|NA|TRBV5-1|NA
CASSGSEATYNEKLFF
TGCGCCAGCAGCGGATCGGAGGCTACTTATAATGAAAAACTGTTTTTT
>TRBJ2-3|NA|TRBV4-3|NA
CASSTGGGLSDTQYF
TGCGCCAGCTCCACCGGTGGGGGGCTTTCAGATACGCAGTATTTT
>TRBJ2-7|TRBD1|TRBV5-1|NA
CASSFRQGTYEQYF
TGCGCCAGCAGCTTCCGACAGGGAACCTACGAGCAGTACTTC
>TRBJ1-4|NA|TRBV7-9|NA
CASSLVLSNEKLFF
TGTGCCAGCAGCTTAGTACTCTCCAATGAAAAACTGTTTTTT
>TRBJ2-7|NA|TRBV20-1|few
CSARDNTQYEQYF
TGCAGTGCTAGAGATAACACTCAATACGAGCAGTACTTC
>TRBJ2-3|TRBD2|TRBV4-2|NA
CASSQDTGGSRDTQYF
TGTGCCAGCAGCCAAGATACGGGGGGGAGCAGAGATACGCAGTATTTT
>TRBJ2-7|NA|TRBV12-3/TRBV12-4|few
CASSLRLNEQYF
TGTGCCAGCAGTTTGAGGTTGAACGAGCAGTACTTC
>TRBJ1-1|NA|TRBV10-3|NA
CAISDAGKGSPEAFF
TGTGCCATCAGTGATGCGGGCAAAGGGTCCCCTGAAGCTTTCTTT
>TRBJ1-1|NA|TRBV6-5|NA
CASSYGAGVDTEAFF
TGTGCCAGCAGTTACGGGGCAGGGGTCGACACTGAAGCTTTCTTT
>TRBJ1-2|NA|TRBV6-2/TRBV6-3|few
CASSYSTYTKNYGYTF
TGTGCCAGCAGTTACTCGACGTACACGAAAAACTATGGCTACACCTTC
>TRBJ2-3|NA|TRBV7-9|NA
CASSLGFADTQYF
TGTGCCAGCAGCTTGGGGTTCGCAGATACGCAGTATTTT
>TRBJ2-7|NA|TRBV20-1|NA
CSASAGNSYEQYF
TGCAGTGCTAGCGCCGGGAACTCCTACGAGCAGTACTTC